This T cell receptor beta chain was sequenced for a study of response to subunit inactivated influenza vaccine. Study results and limitations: Authors suggested each seasonal flu vaccination may recruit only limited numbers of new T cells.

On this clonotype: The antigen remains undetermined.

TCRdb re-called the RT-PCR reads through MiXCR, storing one row per CDR3 protein. The sample includes hundreds of thousands of distinct CDR3 sequences, approximately 17% of them seen just once. The V end was cut by 8 bases, the J end by 9 bases, with 14 bases between. The CDR3 length is 12 residues. The genes are TRBV12-3 or TRBV12-4 and TRBJ2-1, with D unresolved. The material was PBMCs from blood, obtained roughly 5 days after vaccination. The TCR comes from a man aged 50-60 years who received an inactivated influenza vaccine. The CDR3, as DNA: TGTGCCAGCGGTGTCGTCTGGGTTGAGCAGTTCTTC. Protein product: CASGVVWVEQFF.